A single T cell receptor beta chain is shown here with its context. This sample was taken from a study of blood T cell repertoires in COVID-19. Study-level information: Sources were T cells, B-cell-depleted T cells, or PBMCs; the material itself was cDNA or gDNA.

The method was immunoSEQ multiplex PCR; TCRdb's version includes in-frame clones alone and lacks a portion of them. The sample gives about 480,000 clones, approximately 88% of which show up once; 1.8% is in the top ten. Germline CDR1 and CDR2: SGDLS and YYNGEE. This CDR3 contains 15 residues. V lost 2 bases and J lost 8; bases outside the gene matches: 12. This sequence originates from a woman between 35 and 50 years old who had recovered from COVID-19. The specimen sequenced was PBMCs or T cells enriched from blood (not recorded which). The chain is built from TRBV9 and TRBJ1-2, with 7 nucleotides matching TRBD1. Written as DNA, the CDR3 is TGTGCCAGCAGCGTGGGAACCGACAGGGTAGGAGGCTACACCTTC. This translates into CASSVGTDRVGGYTF. Full variable domain (remainder filled in from reference TRBV9 and TRBJ1-2): DSGVTQTPKHLITATGQRVTLRCSPRSGDLSVYWYQQSLDQGLQFLIQYYNGEERAKGNILERFSAQQFPDLHSELNLSSLELGDSALYFCASSVGTDRVGGYTFGSGTRLTVV.